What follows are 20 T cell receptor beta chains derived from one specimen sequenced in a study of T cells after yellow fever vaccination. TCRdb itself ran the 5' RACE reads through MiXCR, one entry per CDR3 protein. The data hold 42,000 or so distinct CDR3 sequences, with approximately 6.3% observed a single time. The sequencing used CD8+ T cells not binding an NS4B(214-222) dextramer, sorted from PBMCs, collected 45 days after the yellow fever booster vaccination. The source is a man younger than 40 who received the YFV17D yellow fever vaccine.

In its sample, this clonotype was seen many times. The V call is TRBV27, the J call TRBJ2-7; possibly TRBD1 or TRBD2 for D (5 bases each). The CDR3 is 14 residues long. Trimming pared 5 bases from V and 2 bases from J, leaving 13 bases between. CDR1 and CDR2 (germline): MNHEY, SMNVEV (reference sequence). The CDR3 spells CASSPPGPPYEQYF. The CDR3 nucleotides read TGTGCCAGCAGTCCACCGGGACCCCCCTACGAGCAGTACTTC.

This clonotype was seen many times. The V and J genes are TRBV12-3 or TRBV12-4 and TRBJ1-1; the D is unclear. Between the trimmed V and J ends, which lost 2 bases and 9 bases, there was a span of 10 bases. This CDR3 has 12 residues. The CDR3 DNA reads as TGTGCCAGCAGTTTATCTGGTTCCAAAGCTTTCTTT. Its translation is CASSLSGSKAFF.

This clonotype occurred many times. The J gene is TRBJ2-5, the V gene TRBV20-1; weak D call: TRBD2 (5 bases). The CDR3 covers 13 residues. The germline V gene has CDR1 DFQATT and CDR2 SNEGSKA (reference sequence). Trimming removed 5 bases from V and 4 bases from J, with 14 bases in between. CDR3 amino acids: CSARTDGGETQYF. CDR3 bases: TGCAGTGCTCGGACCGACGGAGGAGAGACCCAGTACTTC.

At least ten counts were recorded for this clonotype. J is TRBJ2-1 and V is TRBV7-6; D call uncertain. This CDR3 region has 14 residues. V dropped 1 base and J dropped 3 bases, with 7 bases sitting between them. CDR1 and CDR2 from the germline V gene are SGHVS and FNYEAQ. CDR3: CASSLESDYNEQFF. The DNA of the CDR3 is TGTGCCAGCAGCTTAGAGAGCGACTACAATGAGCAGTTCTTC.

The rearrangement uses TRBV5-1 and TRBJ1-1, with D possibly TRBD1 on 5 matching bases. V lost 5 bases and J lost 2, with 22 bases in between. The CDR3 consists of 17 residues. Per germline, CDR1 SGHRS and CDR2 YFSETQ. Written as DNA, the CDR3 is TGCGCCAGCAGAGCCCTCGCTGGAGGGGCGCGTAACACTGAAGCTTTCTTT. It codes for CASRALAGGARNTEAFF. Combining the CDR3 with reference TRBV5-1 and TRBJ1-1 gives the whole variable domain KAGVTQTPRYLIKTRGQQVTLSCSPISGHRSVSWYQQTPGQGLQFLFEYFSETQRNKGNFPGRFSGRQFSNSRSEMNVSTLELGDSALYLCASRALAGGARNTEAFFGQGTRLTVV.

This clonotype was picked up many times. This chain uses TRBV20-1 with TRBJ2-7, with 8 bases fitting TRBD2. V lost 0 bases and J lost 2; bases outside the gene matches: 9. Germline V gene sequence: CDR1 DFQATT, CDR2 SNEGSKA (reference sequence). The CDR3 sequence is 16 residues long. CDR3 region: CSARDLSGSMPYEQYF. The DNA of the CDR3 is TGCAGTGCTAGAGATTTAAGCGGGAGTATGCCCTACGAGCAGTACTTC.

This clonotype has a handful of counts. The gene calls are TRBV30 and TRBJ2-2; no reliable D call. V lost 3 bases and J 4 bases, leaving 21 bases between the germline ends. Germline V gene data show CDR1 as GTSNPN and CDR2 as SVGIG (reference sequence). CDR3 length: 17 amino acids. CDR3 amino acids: CAWRLPQVGVGTGELFF. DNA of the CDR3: TGTGCCTGGAGGCTCCCCCAGGTTGGGGTAGGCACCGGGGAGCTGTTTTTT.

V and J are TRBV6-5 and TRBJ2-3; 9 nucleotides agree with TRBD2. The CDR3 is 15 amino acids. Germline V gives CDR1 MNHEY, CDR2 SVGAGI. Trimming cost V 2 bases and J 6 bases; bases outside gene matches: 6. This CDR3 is CASSYTGTSLDTQYF. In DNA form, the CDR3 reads TGTGCCAGCAGTTACACCGGGACTAGCCTCGATACGCAGTATTTT.

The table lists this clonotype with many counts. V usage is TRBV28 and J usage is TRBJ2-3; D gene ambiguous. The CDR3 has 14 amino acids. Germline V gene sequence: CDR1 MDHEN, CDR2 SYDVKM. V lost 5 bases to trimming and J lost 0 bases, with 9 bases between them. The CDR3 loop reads CASSTFGSTDTQYF. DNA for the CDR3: TGTGCCAGCAGTACCTTTGGGAGCACAGATACGCAGTATTTT.

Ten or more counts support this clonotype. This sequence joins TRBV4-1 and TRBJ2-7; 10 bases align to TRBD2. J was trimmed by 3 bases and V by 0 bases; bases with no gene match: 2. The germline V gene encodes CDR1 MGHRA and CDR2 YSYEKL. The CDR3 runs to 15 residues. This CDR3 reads CASSQETSGYYEQYF. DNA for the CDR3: TGCGCCAGCAGCCAAGAGACTAGCGGGTACTACGAGCAGTACTTC.

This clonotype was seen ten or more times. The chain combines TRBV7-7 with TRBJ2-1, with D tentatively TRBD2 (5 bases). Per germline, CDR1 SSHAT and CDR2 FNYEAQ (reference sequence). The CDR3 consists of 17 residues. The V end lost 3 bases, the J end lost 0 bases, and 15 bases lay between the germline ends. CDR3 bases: TGTGCCAGCAGCTTCTCTGTGGAGCGGAGCTCCTACAATGAGCAGTTCTTC. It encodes CASSFSVERSSYNEQFF.

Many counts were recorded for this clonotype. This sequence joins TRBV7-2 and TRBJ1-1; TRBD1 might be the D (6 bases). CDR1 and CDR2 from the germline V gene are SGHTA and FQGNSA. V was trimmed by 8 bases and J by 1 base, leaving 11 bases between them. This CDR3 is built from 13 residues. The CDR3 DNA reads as TGTGCCAGCCGGAGGGGGGAGAACACTGAAGCTTTCTTT. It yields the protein CASRRGENTEAFF. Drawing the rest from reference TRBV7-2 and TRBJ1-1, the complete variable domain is GAGVSQSPSNKVTEKGKDVELRCDPISGHTALYWYRQSLGQGLEFLIYFQGNSAPDKSGLPSDRFSAERTGGSVSTLTIQRTQQEDSAVYLCASRRGENTEAFFGQGTRLTVV.

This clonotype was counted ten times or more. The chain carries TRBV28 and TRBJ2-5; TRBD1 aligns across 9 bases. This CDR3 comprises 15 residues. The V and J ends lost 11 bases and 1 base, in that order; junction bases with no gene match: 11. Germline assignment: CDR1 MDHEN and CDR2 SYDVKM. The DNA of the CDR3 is TGTGCCGCTTCCGGGACAGGGATTTTCCAAGAGACCCAGTACTTC. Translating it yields CAASGTGIFQETQYF.

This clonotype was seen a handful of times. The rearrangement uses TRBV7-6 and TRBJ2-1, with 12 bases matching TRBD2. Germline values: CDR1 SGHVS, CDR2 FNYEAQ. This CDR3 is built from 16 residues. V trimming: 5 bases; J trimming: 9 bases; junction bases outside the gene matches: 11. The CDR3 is CASSNLRTSGTSEQFF. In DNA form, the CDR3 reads TGTGCCAGCAGCAACCTCCGGACTAGCGGGACCAGTGAGCAGTTCTTC.

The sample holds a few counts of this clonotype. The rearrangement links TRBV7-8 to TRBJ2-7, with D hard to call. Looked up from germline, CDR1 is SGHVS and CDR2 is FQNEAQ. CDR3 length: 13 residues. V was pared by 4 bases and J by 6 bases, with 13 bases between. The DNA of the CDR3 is TGTGCCAGCAGCTCGGATGTATGGGGCGAGCAGTACTTC. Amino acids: CASSSDVWGEQYF.

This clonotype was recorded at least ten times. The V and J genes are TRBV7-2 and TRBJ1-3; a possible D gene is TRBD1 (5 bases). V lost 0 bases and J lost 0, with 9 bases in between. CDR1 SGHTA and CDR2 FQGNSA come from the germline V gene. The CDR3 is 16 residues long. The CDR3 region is CASSLAGGISGNTIYF. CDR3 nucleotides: TGTGCCAGCAGCTTAGCGGGGGGAATCTCTGGAAACACCATATATTTT.

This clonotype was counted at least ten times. DNA for the CDR3: TGTGCCAGCAGCTTCTCCTACGAGCAGTACTTC. Translated, it gives CASSFSYEQYF. The chain uses TRBV7-2 and TRBJ2-7; D not certain. V gave up 3 bases and J gave up 0 bases, with 0 bases separating them. This CDR3 is built from 11 residues. CDR1 and CDR2 from the germline V gene are SGHTA and FQGNSA.

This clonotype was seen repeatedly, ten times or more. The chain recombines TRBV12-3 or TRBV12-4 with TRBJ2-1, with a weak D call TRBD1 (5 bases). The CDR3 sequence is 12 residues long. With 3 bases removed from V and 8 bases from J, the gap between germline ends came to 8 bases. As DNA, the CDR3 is TGTGCCAGCAGTTTGAAGGGGTATGAGCAGTTCTTC. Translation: CASSLKGYEQFF.

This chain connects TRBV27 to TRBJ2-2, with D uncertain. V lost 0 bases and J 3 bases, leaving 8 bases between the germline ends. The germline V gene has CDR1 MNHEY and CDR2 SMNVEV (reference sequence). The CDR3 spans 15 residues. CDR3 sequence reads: CASSLSPYYTGELFF. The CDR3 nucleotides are TGTGCCAGCAGTTTATCCCCTTACTACACCGGGGAGCTGTTTTTT.

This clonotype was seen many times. The CDR3: CSARVVGGTGELFF. CDR3 DNA sequence: TGCAGTGCTAGAGTAGTGGGAGGAACCGGGGAGCTGTTTTTT. This chain links TRBV20-1 with TRBJ2-2; possible D gene TRBD2, 6 bases. Trimming removed 1 base at V and 5 bases at J, with 11 bases between. The CDR3 sequence is 14 residues long. Germline assignment: CDR1 DFQATT and CDR2 SNEGSKA (reference sequence).